The source of this TCR beta chain is a study of OX40 agonist ivuxolimab in advanced cancers. TCRdb's copy holds only in-frame clones and misses some; the assay was immunoSEQ multiplex PCR. The table shows about 79,000 clones, with 80% to 95% occurring only once. Germline-derived CDR1 and CDR2 are SGDLS and YYNGEE. The CDR3 length is 16 residues. V lost 0 bases, J lost 2 bases, and 12 bases lay in between. The specimen comprised CD4+ or CD8+ T cells sorted from blood, sampled in a trial of the OX40 agonist ivuxolimab. V gene TRBV9 combines with J gene TRBJ1-3; no clear D gene. This receptor was taken from an adult with an advanced solid tumor such as melanoma, head and neck, liver or kidney cancer. CDR3 DNA sequence: TGTGCCAGCAGCGTAGGAGGAAGGGATGCTGGAAACACCATATATTTT. The encoded protein is CASSVGGRDAGNTIYF.